This TCR beta chain was sequenced during a study of T cells in Graves' hyperthyroidism and ophthalmopathy (dated by TCRdb to between 2017 and 2020). The study in broad terms: Peripheral blood samples were taken at initial diagnosis, before any treatment was given. Thyroid tissue and blood T-cell repertoires from about six Graves' hyperthyroidism patients were also compared in the study. According to the paper, TCR Vbeta CDR3 sequencing was carried out on over 130 peripheral blood samples, which came from approximately 43 ophthalmopathy, 80 or so hyperthyroidism and about 17 progressor patients. After sampling, hyperthyroidism patients received methimazole starting at 30 mg daily, and ophthalmopathy patients received high-dose intravenous methylprednisolone. Prospective prediction of ophthalmopathy was tested in an independent validation cohort consisting of 18 hyperthyroidism patients and some 16 patients who later progressed to ophthalmopathy. To identify distinguishing TCR V-J signatures, a discovery cohort of about 95 patients was used, comprising 43 with Graves' ophthalmopathy and roughly 60 with stable Graves' hyperthyroidism. The roughly 100 discovery patients were randomly divided into training and test sets at a 7:3 ratio.

Ophthalmopathy patients had moderately to severely active disease, with a Clinical Activity Score of 3 or more, a NOSPECS grade of 4 or more, and a disease duration of less than 3 months. Exclusion was applied to patients with uncontrolled infections, other autoimmune diseases, pregnancy or lactation. Diagnoses relied on clinical symptoms, serum thyroxine and TRAb, thyroid ultrasound and orbital computed tomography. Ficoll-Paque density gradient centrifugation was used to isolate PBMCs from around 10 ml of fresh peripheral blood. Trizol reagent was used to extract total RNA, and RNA quality was then checked on an Agilent 2100 Bioanalyzer. Comments on this clonotype: Its target antigen remains unknown. Within one base of it there is no much larger clone, and no base qualities were kept.

General findings and caveats noted by the study authors: Most expanded thyroid clonotypes (frequency above 0.001) were also detected in blood, suggesting blood repertoires may reflect thyroid immune responses. In cross-validation, a model built on a 13 V-J signature told ophthalmopathy apart from stable hyperthyroidism with 85% to 90% sensitivity and 81% to 82% specificity, and in testing the same model reached 80%/75%. Sample size was not statistically predetermined, and investigators were not blinded to group allocation. In validation, the model predicted progression to ophthalmopathy a median of about 6.5 months before onset, with about 70% sensitivity and 72.22% specificity.

The CDR3 spans 15 residues, from the cysteine through the phenylalanine. Here the CDR3 DNA is all that survives: 45 bases in frame from base 1. Trimming accounts for 4 bases at V and 2 bases at J, while the number of junction bases matched to no gene is 11. From a lookup of the germline V gene (reference sequence), CDR1 and CDR2 are DFQATT and SNEGSKA. The TCR beta CDR3 regions were amplified from RNA transcripts. A first-round RT-PCR of the TCR CDR3 used the HTBI primer set with the Qiagen OneStep RT-PCR kit. Libraries were constructed in a second round of multiplex PCR, after which size selection and purification were carried out. Paired-end sequencing of the libraries was performed with 100 bp reads on an Illumina HiSeq2000. For the original study's pipeline: SOAPnuke was used to process the raw data, with reads discarded if the reads contained adapters or uncalled bases, had a mean Phred below 15, or lacked an exact constant-primer or identifier match. COPE v1.2.5 was used to merge the high-quality paired reads, and each unique nucleotide sequence was defined as a clonotype. MiTCR v1.1 was used to align the clonotypes against IMGT TRBV, TRBD and TRBJ reference segments. Only V-J combinations with frequency above 0.0001, covering 99% to 99.2% of repertoires, were analysed. A TCS score was defined as the ratio between F50 (clonal expansion) and ExV (chaos), using BLOSUM62-based TCRdist between CDR3 peptides within each V-J. Welch's t-statistics and random forest reduced roughly 540 V-J features to roughly 13, which were used in a naive Bayes classifier (R e1071). TCRdb cleaned the public reads at Q25 with fastp, built clones with MiXCR and kept in-frame beta chains. All rows with the same CDR3 protein become a single entry with the most common DNA and genes. The V and J calls come from TCRdb's annotation, not from the publication. This sample holds roughly 500,000 distinct CDR3 sequences; about 16% were observed only once. About 29% of the sample is in the top ten clones.

The sample comprised blood. This chain joins TRBV20-1 to TRBJ2-7; 7 of the junction bases match TRBD2. The clonotype was recovered from a woman in her 30s with Graves' ophthalmopathy. CDR3 protein: CSATNWGSGTYEQYF. The DNA sequence reads TGCAGTGCTACCAATTGGGGGAGCGGGACCTACGAGCAGTACTTC.